Sequencing of this TCR beta chain was carried out in a study of blood T cell repertoires in COVID-19. Study overall: The study drew acute and convalescent COVID-19 samples from the United States, Italy and Spain. In each case, the material was cDNA or gDNA derived from T cells, B-cell-depleted T cells, or PBMCs.

In this sample, this clone turned up a few times. The junction had 5 bases not matched to a gene; V was cut back by 0 bases and J by 2 bases. The CDR3 has 16 amino acids. Germline V gene lookup returns CDR1 SGHNT and CDR2 YYREEE (reference sequence). Authors' methods: Scientists estimated how many nucleated cells there were by amplifying reference gene primers. Data came from immunoSEQ multiplex PCR; TCRdb stores just in-frame clones and leaves some out. Clone size and the V and J calls come from that table; the DNA yielded D and trimming. This table holds 120,000 to 150,000 clones, approximately 85% found once.

This receptor was obtained from a human donor with acute or convalescent COVID-19. The donor label of this sample is uncertain. Sequenced material: peripheral blood. The chain couples TRBV5-4 to TRBJ2-1; 7 nucleotides align to TRBD1. The CDR3 loop is CASSLALQGAYNEQFF. The CDR3 nucleotides are TGTGCCAGCAGCTTGGCCCTTCAGGGGGCCTACAATGAGCAGTTCTTC. Looking up the rest from reference TRBV5-4 and TRBJ2-1 gives the full variable domain: ETGVTQSPTHLIKTRGQQVTLRCSSQSGHNTVSWYQQALGQGPQFIFQYYREEENGRGNFPPRFSGLQFPNYSSELNVNALELDDSALYLCASSLALQGAYNEQFFGPGTRLTVL.